These T cell receptor beta chains were read from a single sample in a study of blood T cells in healthy people across ages. Each CDR3 protein gets one entry after TCRdb re-called the 5' RACE reads with MiXCR. Counted here are approximately 700,000 distinct CDR3 sequences, roughly 32% occurring once; the ten biggest clones make up 15%. Sample: blood. The receptor set was obtained from an elderly woman in good health. Both conserved end residues are part of each CDR3. A D gene is named only where the DNA matches it firmly. Clone size appears in some rows only: once, few, many, or a class for an expanded clone.

D gene: TRBD2
V gene: TRBV9
J gene: TRBJ2-7
clone size: .
CDR3 DNA: TGTGCCAGCAGCGTAGACAGCGGGAGGAACAACGAGCAGTACTTC
CDR3 protein: CASSVDSGRNNEQYF

D gene: TRBD2
V gene: TRBV7-2
J gene: TRBJ2-2
clone size: .
CDR3 DNA: TGTGCCAGCAGCTTATTCGGGACTAGCTCCGCCGGGGAGCTGTTTTTT
CDR3 protein: CASSLFGTSSAGELFF

D gene: .
V gene: TRBV21-1
J gene: TRBJ2-6
clone size: .
CDR3 DNA: TGTGCCAGCAGGTCGGGACAGGGGGCGCGAGAACCCCCCTCTGGGGCCAACGTCCTGACTTTC
CDR3 protein: CASRSGQGAREPPSGANVLTF

D gene: TRBD2
V gene: TRBV29-1
J gene: TRBJ2-1
clone size: .
CDR3 DNA: TGCAGCGTTGTCCCTAGCGGGGGGGCAATATCAATCTACAATGAGCAGTTCTTC
CDR3 protein: CSVVPSGGAISIYNEQFF

D gene: .
V gene: TRBV12-3/TRBV12-4
J gene: TRBJ1-2
clone size: many
CDR3 DNA: TGTGCCAGCAGTTTAGGAGGCCCGGCTGTGGGACAAAAGGACTATGGCTACACCTTC
CDR3 protein: CASSLGGPAVGQKDYGYTF

D gene: .
V gene: TRBV7-9
J gene: TRBJ1-1
clone size: .
CDR3 DNA: TGTGCCAGCAGCTTAGGTCGGGGGGGGGGCACTGAAGCTTTCTTT
CDR3 protein: CASSLGRGGGTEAFF

D gene: .
V gene: TRBV7-2
J gene: TRBJ2-1
clone size: .
CDR3 DNA: TGTGTCAGCAGCTTTCGGAGACAGAACCACAATGAGCAGTTCTTC
CDR3 protein: CVSSFRRQNHNEQFF

D gene: TRBD2
V gene: TRBV6-2/TRBV6-3
J gene: TRBJ2-3
clone size: many
CDR3 DNA: TGTGCCAGCAGCACTCCCCGTCGACTAGCGTCCACAGATACGCAGTATTTT
CDR3 protein: CASSTPRRLASTDTQYF

D gene: TRBD1
V gene: TRBV28
J gene: TRBJ2-7
clone size: .
CDR3 DNA: TGTGCCAGCCGTTCCGGGACAGCTTCCGAGCAGTACTTC
CDR3 protein: CASRSGTASEQYF

D gene: .
V gene: TRBV6-2/TRBV6-3
J gene: TRBJ1-5
clone size: many
CDR3 DNA: TGTGCCAGCAGTTCACACGGGACGGCCCGGGGCAATCAGCCCCAGCATTTT
CDR3 protein: CASSSHGTARGNQPQHF

D gene: .
V gene: TRBV3-1
J gene: TRBJ1-2
clone size: .
CDR3 DNA: TGTGCCAGCAGCCGAGGGGCGGGGGGCAAGGGGTCCGGCTACACCTTC
CDR3 protein: CASSRGAGGKGSGYTF

D gene: .
V gene: TRBV6-6
J gene: TRBJ1-2
clone size: few
CDR3 DNA: TGTGCCAGCAGTTACCGTCGCGGGGGCGCTAACTATGGCTACACCTTC
CDR3 protein: CASSYRRGGANYGYTF

D gene: .
V gene: TRBV7-2
J gene: TRBJ2-3
clone size: many
CDR3 DNA: TGTGCCAGCAGCTCGAAAGGGGGGGCCGGAGATACGCAGTATTTT
CDR3 protein: CASSSKGGAGDTQYF

D gene: TRBD2
V gene: TRBV27
J gene: TRBJ2-7
clone size: many
CDR3 DNA: TGTGCCAGCAGTTTAGTCGGCGGGGAGGGTACCTACGAGCAGTACTTC
CDR3 protein: CASSLVGGEGTYEQYF

D gene: .
V gene: TRBV11-2
J gene: TRBJ2-7
clone size: many
CDR3 DNA: TGTGCCAGCAGCCAGGGACTTTCCTCCTACGAGCAGTACTTC
CDR3 protein: CASSQGLSSYEQYF

D gene: .
V gene: TRBV5-4
J gene: TRBJ2-5
clone size: many
CDR3 DNA: TGTGCCAGCAGCACCCAGAGGGGGGGGACAGAGACCCAGTACTTC
CDR3 protein: CASSTQRGGTETQYF

D gene: TRBD1
V gene: TRBV20-1
J gene: TRBJ1-2
clone size: many
CDR3 DNA: TGCAGTGCTCGACCCCGGACAGGGTTAGCTAACTATGGCTACACCTTC
CDR3 protein: CSARPRTGLANYGYTF

D gene: TRBD1
V gene: TRBV30
J gene: TRBJ1-1
clone size: .
CDR3 DNA: TGTGCCTGGAGTGTACTTCCAGGGGGAGACACTGAAGCTTTCTTT
CDR3 protein: CAWSVLPGGDTEAFF

D gene: .
V gene: TRBV7-3
J gene: TRBJ2-7
clone size: many
CDR3 DNA: TGTGCCAGCAGCACGGGGAACGAGCAGTACTTC
CDR3 protein: CASSTGNEQYF

D gene: .
V gene: TRBV7-9
J gene: TRBJ1-4
clone size: .
CDR3 DNA: TGTGCCAGCAGCATGGGGGCAACTAATGAAAAACTGTTTTTT
CDR3 protein: CASSMGATNEKLFF

D gene: .
V gene: TRBV30
J gene: TRBJ1-5
clone size: .
CDR3 DNA: TGTGCCTGGAGTGTTCAGGGCTACAATCAGCCCCAGCATTTT
CDR3 protein: CAWSVQGYNQPQHF

D gene: .
V gene: TRBV20-1
J gene: TRBJ2-3
clone size: many
CDR3 DNA: TGCAGTGCTAAGATTGGAACAGCCTCTACGCAGTATTTT
CDR3 protein: CSAKIGTASTQYF

D gene: .
V gene: TRBV6-2/TRBV6-3
J gene: TRBJ2-3
clone size: .
CDR3 DNA: TGTGCCAGCAGTCCAGGGGCTCGCACAGATACGCAGTATTTT
CDR3 protein: CASSPGARTDTQYF

D gene: .
V gene: TRBV20-1
J gene: TRBJ2-7
clone size: many
CDR3 DNA: TGCAGTGCTATGGACCAAACCTACGAGCAGTACTTC
CDR3 protein: CSAMDQTYEQYF

D gene: TRBD2
V gene: TRBV3-1
J gene: TRBJ2-5
clone size: many
CDR3 DNA: TGTGCCAGCAGCCAAGGGATAGCGGGGATGGAAGAGACCCAGTACTTC
CDR3 protein: CASSQGIAGMEETQYF

D gene: TRBD2
V gene: TRBV11-2
J gene: TRBJ2-1
clone size: .
CDR3 DNA: TGTGCCAGCAGCCAAGGGTTAGCGGGCTCCTACAATGAGCAGTTCTTC
CDR3 protein: CASSQGLAGSYNEQFF

D gene: TRBD2
V gene: TRBV20-1
J gene: TRBJ2-5
clone size: many
CDR3 DNA: TGCAGTGCTAGTCTCCCCAGAGCGGGGGTTCAAGAGACCCAGTACTTC
CDR3 protein: CSASLPRAGVQETQYF

D gene: TRBD1
V gene: TRBV7-2
J gene: TRBJ2-5
clone size: many
CDR3 DNA: TGTGCCAGCAGCGACCGGGACAGGGGCGGTTGGACCCAGTACTTC
CDR3 protein: CASSDRDRGGWTQYF

D gene: .
V gene: TRBV7-2
J gene: TRBJ2-4
clone size: .
CDR3 DNA: TGTGCCAGCAGCTTACAGGGGAAGGTTGACAAAAACATTCAGTACTTC
CDR3 protein: CASSLQGKVDKNIQYF

D gene: .
V gene: TRBV2
J gene: TRBJ1-4
clone size: .
CDR3 DNA: TGTGCCAGCAGGAAGGGGGGGGGATCTGAAAAACTGTTTTTT
CDR3 protein: CASRKGGGSEKLFF